This TCR beta chain was identified during a study of blood T cell repertoires in COVID-19. The assay was immunoSEQ multiplex PCR, and TCRdb's table has in-frame clones only and misses some. The data show about 320,000 clones, approximately 86% seen once. Between the trimmed V and J ends, which lost 2 bases and 5 bases, there was a span of 14 bases. CDR3 length: 15 residues. Germline V lookup: CDR1 MDHEN, CDR2 SYDVKM. This chain joins TRBV28 and TRBJ2-3, with D possibly being TRBD1 (6 bases). The sequence came from a woman aged 18-29 years who had recovered from COVID-19. The sequenced material came from PBMCs or T cells enriched from blood (not recorded which). CDR3 loop: CASSLMGAAIDTQYF. Written as DNA, the CDR3 is TGTGCCAGCAGTTTAATGGGGGCCGCCATAGATACGCAGTATTTT.